This T cell receptor beta chain was sequenced in a study of immune heterogeneity within non-small cell lung tumors. Study outcomes and limitations: Locally, T-cell clonality showed a moderate but significant correlation with tumor mutational burden measured at the same site (R about 0.34). The repertoire of each individual patient held high-frequency T-cell receptor beta clonotypes that were largely distinct from those of other patients. While identical dominant CDR3 beta clonotypes recurred across tumor sites within a patient, high-frequency clones unique to individual sites also appeared.

The CDR3 spans 16 residues. Germline trimming cut 2 bases from V and 4 bases from J; bases unmatched to any gene: 6. Germline V gene sequence: CDR1 KGHDR, CDR2 SFDVKD. Template input was genomic DNA from bulk tumor (approximately 600 ng per sample). Surgery yielded several widely spaced biopsies per primary tumor. Patients went through curative surgery, and their non-small cell lung cancer was untreated and newly diagnosed. The study drew donors from newly diagnosed non-small cell lung cancer patients having surgery with curative intent. Multiplex PCR (32 V and 13 J primers) was used to amplify the TCR beta CDR3. TCRdb reanalysed the multiplex PCR reads using MiXCR and keeps one entry per CDR3 protein. The table lists 2,500 to 3,500 distinct CDR3 sequences, 40% to 55% of them singletons. In its sample, this clonotype is medium-sized. Its antigen is undetermined.

The sequenced sample was lung tumor tissue. The origin of this receptor is a man in his sixties with non-small cell lung cancer. The chain links TRBV24-1 to TRBJ2-3, with 9 bases lining up with TRBD1. The CDR3 protein is CATSDWGGQGSDTQYF. The CDR3 DNA reads TGTGCCACCAGTGATTGGGGGGGACAGGGATCAGATACGCAGTATTTT.